These T cell receptor beta chains were read from a single sample in a study of early T cells in non-severe SARS-CoV-2 infection. TCRdb ran MiXCR on the 5' RACE reads and lists one entry per CDR3 protein. The top ten clones hold 10% to 15% of a sample with roughly 36,000 distinct CDR3 sequences, approximately 5% of them seen once. Sequenced sample: whole blood. The receptor source for this set is an adult who was a healthcare worker with PCR-confirmed SARS-CoV-2 infection or an uninfected control (not recorded which). CDR3s include the opening cysteine and the closing phenylalanine or tryptophan. The D gene is left open where the match is weak.

d_call: -
v_call: TRBV7-3
j_call: TRBJ2-4
cdr3_aa: CASSFTEGPKHF

d_call: TRBD1
v_call: TRBV4-1
j_call: TRBJ2-7
cdr3_aa: CASSQDWGQGVPYEQYF

d_call: TRBD1
v_call: TRBV5-6
j_call: TRBJ2-2
cdr3_aa: CASSQGGFGELFF

d_call: -
v_call: TRBV27
j_call: TRBJ1-1
cdr3_aa: CASSLKTNTEAFF

d_call: TRBD2
v_call: TRBV7-8
j_call: TRBJ2-3
cdr3_aa: CASGVLAGTTDTQYF

d_call: TRBD1
v_call: TRBV7-2
j_call: TRBJ1-6
cdr3_aa: CASSQTGTDNSPLHF

d_call: TRBD2
v_call: TRBV2
j_call: TRBJ2-5
cdr3_aa: CASSSPQRGYQQETQYF

d_call: -
v_call: TRBV20-1
j_call: TRBJ2-3
cdr3_aa: CSARDTLTDTQYF

d_call: -
v_call: TRBV28
j_call: TRBJ1-5
cdr3_aa: CASSSGLINQPQHF

d_call: -
v_call: TRBV28
j_call: TRBJ1-2
cdr3_aa: CASSSPDYGYTF

d_call: -
v_call: TRBV29-1
j_call: TRBJ1-1
cdr3_aa: CSVEGSGRMGAFF

d_call: TRBD2
v_call: TRBV6-5
j_call: TRBJ2-6
cdr3_aa: CASSRGLAGTGANVLTF

d_call: -
v_call: TRBV6-5
j_call: TRBJ1-1
cdr3_aa: CASSLSRLTRAGEAFF

d_call: -
v_call: TRBV5-5
j_call: TRBJ1-1
cdr3_aa: CASSLRLNTEAFF

d_call: TRBD2
v_call: TRBV20-1
j_call: TRBJ2-1
cdr3_aa: CSAGPSGGSSYNEQFF

d_call: -
v_call: TRBV6-1
j_call: TRBJ2-7
cdr3_aa: CASRSFRGLTRGSYEQYF

d_call: TRBD1
v_call: TRBV7-2
j_call: TRBJ2-7
cdr3_aa: CASSLGQGCYEQYF

d_call: -
v_call: TRBV4-1
j_call: TRBJ1-2
cdr3_aa: CASSQEEGLYGYTF

d_call: TRBD1
v_call: TRBV19
j_call: TRBJ1-5
cdr3_aa: CASWATGGSNQPQHF

d_call: TRBD1
v_call: TRBV5-6
j_call: TRBJ2-1
cdr3_aa: CASSLDLGGTYNEQFF

d_call: TRBD2
v_call: TRBV10-2
j_call: TRBJ2-7
cdr3_aa: CASSLTSGGPLTPVEQYF

d_call: -
v_call: TRBV15
j_call: TRBJ1-2
cdr3_aa: CATTTDTPNYGYTF

d_call: -
v_call: TRBV19
j_call: TRBJ2-7
cdr3_aa: CASTNGHPSGEQYF

d_call: -
v_call: TRBV7-2
j_call: TRBJ2-2
cdr3_aa: CASSSGEGTGELFF

d_call: -
v_call: TRBV6-2/TRBV6-3
j_call: TRBJ2-7
cdr3_aa: CASSYKVGYEQYF

d_call: TRBD2
v_call: TRBV11-2
j_call: TRBJ2-5
cdr3_aa: CASSLRTSGDKTQYF

d_call: -
v_call: TRBV5-4
j_call: TRBJ2-1
cdr3_aa: CASSFVADEQFF

d_call: -
v_call: TRBV7-9
j_call: TRBJ1-5
cdr3_aa: CASSPVLTNQPQHF

d_call: TRBD1
v_call: TRBV2
j_call: TRBJ1-2
cdr3_aa: CASIQAGGRNYGYTF

d_call: -
v_call: TRBV11-2
j_call: TRBJ2-7
cdr3_aa: CASSASYEQYF

d_call: -
v_call: TRBV7-3
j_call: TRBJ2-1
cdr3_aa: CASSSDHEQFF

d_call: -
v_call: TRBV5-1
j_call: TRBJ2-7
cdr3_aa: CASSSGTWAYEQYF

d_call: TRBD2
v_call: TRBV6-6
j_call: TRBJ2-7
cdr3_aa: CASSFRGGERYEQYF

d_call: TRBD1
v_call: TRBV20-1
j_call: TRBJ2-7
cdr3_aa: CSARDRDRAGYEQYF